The clone carrying this T cell receptor beta chain was recorded a few times. The antigen is not known. CDR1 and CDR2 (germline): SNHLY, FYNNEI. V was cut by 1 base and J by 3 bases, with 1 base left in between. The CDR3 consists of 13 residues. This record belongs to a study of post-analysis software for immune sequencing data. Study-level findings and limits: Pronounced co-clustering by F measure was evident among identically batched samples. TRBV5-6, TRBV5-1 and TRBV20-1 belonged to a set of roughly five TRBV segments that were more frequent in patients than controls.

Unique molecular identifiers were carried by the TCR beta cDNA libraries. Starting from about 0.94 to 9.7 million T cells, the study yielded approximately 500,000 cDNA molecules. In TCRdb, the PCR reads were re-called with MiXCR into one record per CDR3 protein. Of some 240,000 distinct CDR3 sequences in the sample, approximately 34% were seen once. V and J are TRBV2 and TRBJ1-6; D gene unclear. The clonotype was recovered from a girl under 18 with multiple sclerosis. The specimen was blood. The CDR3 sequence is CASSEDYNSPLHF. The CDR3 DNA sequence: TGTGCCAGCAGTGAAGACTATAATTCACCCCTCCACTTT.